Given below is one T cell receptor beta chain in context. Its target is unknown. Other DNA variants within this sample encode the same CDR3. The record originates from a study of T cells in localized non-small cell lung cancer. Study-wide results and limits: A median of approximately 60 of the top 100 tumor clones appeared in adjacent lung, which was paired and uninvolved. Because researchers sequenced only one region of the tumor, heterogeneity is still possible. Tumor showed lower T cell clonality than uninvolved adjacent lung, where it was highest.

The assay was immunoSEQ multiplex PCR, and TCRdb's table has in-frame clones only and misses some. The sample carries 35,000 to 50,000 clones, roughly 86% recorded once. V dropped 5 bases and J dropped 3; count of bases not matched to a gene: 7. The CDR3 has 14 amino acids. CDR1 is SGDLS and CDR2 is YYNGEE in the germline V gene. The sample in question was peripheral blood, obtained before any cancer treatment. This clonotype was obtained from a man aged 35-75 years with stage I lung adenocarcinoma. The chain combines TRBV9 with TRBJ2-7; TRBD1 matches 8 bases. The CDR3 DNA reads as TGTGCCAGCAGTGTGACCGGACAGGGCTACGAGCAGTACTTC. Residues: CASSVTGQGYEQYF.